These T cell receptor beta chains were read from a single sample in a study of shared clonotypes between healthy human individuals. Using immunoSEQ multiplex PCR, the repertoire was profiled, and TCRdb retains in-frame clones only, with some absent. This sample has hundreds of thousands of clones, with roughly 95% found just once. Sequenced material: naive CD8+ T cells sorted from blood. Every receptor here comes from a woman in her 30s in good health. CDR3s include the opening cysteine and the closing phenylalanine or tryptophan. Each record gives: clone size, D gene, V gene, J gene, CDR3 protein, CDR3 DNA. A D gene is named only where the DNA matches it firmly. Some rows have no size entry. The others give once, few or many, or a class for an expanded clone.

clone_size: once; d_call: TRBD1; v_call: TRBV9; j_call: TRBJ2-7; cdr3_aa: CASSVGDRGTYEQYF; cdr3_nt: TGTGCCAGCAGCGTTGGGGACAGGGGAACCTACGAGCAGTACTTC
clone_size: NA; d_call: TRBD2; v_call: TRBV4-2; j_call: TRBJ2-1; cdr3_aa: CASSQGLAFEQFF; cdr3_nt: TGTGCCAGCAGCCAAGGACTAGCCTTTGAGCAGTTCTTC
clone_size: NA; d_call: NA; v_call: TRBV19; j_call: TRBJ1-2; cdr3_aa: CASSPRGEGDYGYTF; cdr3_nt: TGTGCCAGTAGTCCGCGTGGGGAGGGGGACTATGGCTACACCTTC
clone_size: NA; d_call: NA; v_call: TRBV27; j_call: TRBJ2-7; cdr3_aa: CASRDGIYEQYF; cdr3_nt: TGTGCCAGCAGGGACGGCATCTACGAGCAGTACTTC
clone_size: NA; d_call: NA; v_call: TRBV19; j_call: TRBJ2-7; cdr3_aa: CASSPEPGYYEQYF; cdr3_nt: TGTGCCAGTAGTCCCGAGCCGGGTTACTACGAGCAGTACTTC
clone_size: NA; d_call: NA; v_call: TRBV11-2; j_call: TRBJ2-1; cdr3_aa: CASSLDRRINEQFF; cdr3_nt: TGTGCCAGCAGCTTAGATCGGAGGATCAATGAGCAGTTCTTC
clone_size: few; d_call: NA; v_call: TRBV30; j_call: TRBJ1-5; cdr3_aa: CAWSVRGNQPQHF; cdr3_nt: TGTGCCTGGAGTGTTAGAGGCAATCAGCCCCAGCATTTT
clone_size: NA; d_call: NA; v_call: TRBV11-3; j_call: TRBJ1-1; cdr3_aa: CASSLTRQVNTEAFF; cdr3_nt: TGTGCCAGCAGCTTAACCCGACAGGTGAACACTGAAGCTTTCTTT
clone_size: few; d_call: TRBD1; v_call: TRBV28; j_call: TRBJ1-5; cdr3_aa: CASTRDGTGNQPQHF; cdr3_nt: TGTGCCAGCACCCGGGACGGGACAGGCAATCAGCCCCAGCATTTT
clone_size: NA; d_call: NA; v_call: TRBV15; j_call: TRBJ2-3; cdr3_aa: CATEGFQATGDTQYF; cdr3_nt: TGTGCCACCGAAGGCTTTCAGGCGACGGGAGATACGCAGTATTTT
clone_size: NA; d_call: NA; v_call: TRBV19; j_call: TRBJ1-5; cdr3_aa: CASSMAPGVIQPQHF; cdr3_nt: TGTGCCAGTAGTATGGCGCCAGGGGTAATTCAGCCCCAGCATTTT
clone_size: NA; d_call: NA; v_call: TRBV28; j_call: TRBJ1-1; cdr3_aa: CATFGGPEAFF; cdr3_nt: TGTGCCACCTTTGGGGGGCCTGAAGCTTTCTTT
clone_size: NA; d_call: TRBD2; v_call: TRBV28; j_call: TRBJ2-7; cdr3_aa: CASSTGTRTFYEQYF; cdr3_nt: TGTGCCAGCAGTACCGGGACTAGGACCTTCTACGAGCAGTACTTC
clone_size: NA; d_call: NA; v_call: TRBV29-1; j_call: TRBJ1-1; cdr3_aa: CSVGFGGEAFF; cdr3_nt: TGCAGCGTTGGTTTCGGGGGGGAAGCTTTCTTT
clone_size: NA; d_call: NA; v_call: TRBV6-5; j_call: TRBJ2-1; cdr3_aa: CASSLFTGANEQFF; cdr3_nt: TGTGCCAGCAGTTTATTTACCGGGGCAAATGAGCAGTTCTTC
clone_size: NA; d_call: NA; v_call: TRBV29-1; j_call: TRBJ2-2; cdr3_aa: CSVSTAGELFF; cdr3_nt: TGCAGCGTATCGACAGCCGGGGAGCTGTTTTTT
clone_size: NA; d_call: NA; v_call: TRBV29-1; j_call: TRBJ2-1; cdr3_aa: CSVEATYNEQFF; cdr3_nt: TGCAGCGTTGAGGCTACCTACAATGAGCAGTTCTTC
clone_size: NA; d_call: NA; v_call: TRBV6-1; j_call: TRBJ2-7; cdr3_aa: CASSSYGLSYEQYF; cdr3_nt: TGTGCCAGCAGTTCTTACGGGCTCTCCTACGAGCAGTACTTC
clone_size: NA; d_call: TRBD1; v_call: TRBV7-6; j_call: TRBJ2-7; cdr3_aa: CASSSDRGVSDEQYF; cdr3_nt: TGTGCCAGCAGCTCGGACAGGGGAGTTTCGGACGAGCAGTACTTC
clone_size: NA; d_call: NA; v_call: TRBV7-9; j_call: TRBJ2-5; cdr3_aa: CASNRPGTYQETQYF; cdr3_nt: TGTGCCAGCAATCGCCCCGGGACTTATCAAGAGACCCAGTACTTC
clone_size: NA; d_call: NA; v_call: TRBV5-5; j_call: TRBJ2-7; cdr3_aa: CASSFGAHEQYF; cdr3_nt: TGTGCCAGCAGCTTCGGCGCCCACGAGCAGTACTTC
clone_size: NA; d_call: TRBD2; v_call: TRBV7-8; j_call: TRBJ2-1; cdr3_aa: CASSLDRLRGGTYNEQFF; cdr3_nt: TGTGCCAGCAGCTTAGACCGGCTGCGGGGAGGGACCTACAATGAGCAGTTCTTC
clone_size: NA; d_call: NA; v_call: TRBV6-1; j_call: TRBJ1-1; cdr3_aa: CASTLWNTEAFF; cdr3_nt: TGTGCCAGCACCCTGTGGAACACTGAAGCTTTCTTT
clone_size: NA; d_call: TRBD2; v_call: TRBV4-2; j_call: TRBJ2-1; cdr3_aa: CASSQEAASGYNEQFF; cdr3_nt: TGTGCCAGCAGCCAAGAGGCGGCTAGCGGGTACAATGAGCAGTTCTTC
clone_size: NA; d_call: NA; v_call: TRBV18; j_call: TRBJ2-5; cdr3_aa: CASSDQETQYF; cdr3_nt: TGTGCCAGCTCAGACCAAGAGACCCAGTACTTC
clone_size: NA; d_call: NA; v_call: TRBV5-4; j_call: TRBJ2-3; cdr3_aa: CASSSLDTQYF; cdr3_nt: TGTGCCAGCAGCTCATTGGATACGCAGTATTTT
clone_size: NA; d_call: TRBD2; v_call: TRBV4-1; j_call: TRBJ2-3; cdr3_aa: CASSQDSAGVDTDTQYF; cdr3_nt: TGCGCCAGCAGCCAAGACTCAGCGGGAGTAGACACAGATACGCAGTATTTT
clone_size: NA; d_call: NA; v_call: TRBV4-1; j_call: TRBJ2-5; cdr3_aa: CASSQDLREIETQYF; cdr3_nt: TGCGCCAGCAGCCAAGATCTCAGGGAAATTGAGACCCAGTACTTC
clone_size: NA; d_call: TRBD2; v_call: TRBV28; j_call: TRBJ2-7; cdr3_aa: CASRIAGLIYEQYF; cdr3_nt: TGTGCCAGCAGAATAGCGGGACTAATCTACGAGCAGTACTTC
clone_size: NA; d_call: NA; v_call: TRBV6-1; j_call: TRBJ2-7; cdr3_aa: CASSEDSHYGGYEQYF; cdr3_nt: TGTGCCAGCAGTGAAGATAGCCACTACGGGGGCTACGAGCAGTACTTC
clone_size: NA; d_call: TRBD2; v_call: TRBV5-1; j_call: TRBJ2-5; cdr3_aa: CASSRGLAEGRETQYF; cdr3_nt: TGCGCCAGCAGCCGGGGACTAGCGGAGGGGAGGGAGACCCAGTACTTC
clone_size: NA; d_call: NA; v_call: TRBV5-4; j_call: TRBJ1-2; cdr3_aa: CASSLWALKSPTF; cdr3_nt: TGTGCCAGCAGCTTATGGGCCCTCAAATCCCCAACCTTC
clone_size: NA; d_call: NA; v_call: TRBV7-7; j_call: TRBJ2-6; cdr3_aa: CASSSLSSGANVLTF; cdr3_nt: TGTGCCAGCAGCTCCCTGTCGTCTGGGGCCAACGTCCTGACTTTC
clone_size: once; d_call: TRBD1; v_call: TRBV11-3; j_call: TRBJ2-7; cdr3_aa: CASSLGTGGGEQYF; cdr3_nt: TGTGCCAGCAGCTTAGGGACAGGGGGCGGCGAGCAGTACTTC
clone_size: NA; d_call: NA; v_call: TRBV28; j_call: TRBJ1-1; cdr3_aa: CASRKRIRGGTEAFF; cdr3_nt: TGTGCCAGCAGGAAACGTATTCGGGGGGGCACTGAAGCTTTCTTT
clone_size: NA; d_call: NA; v_call: TRBV7-9; j_call: TRBJ1-4; cdr3_aa: CASSPLGPTTNEKLFF; cdr3_nt: TGTGCCAGCAGCCCGCTGGGACCTACAACTAATGAAAAACTGTTTTTT
clone_size: NA; d_call: NA; v_call: TRBV29-1; j_call: TRBJ2-7; cdr3_aa: CSVVESAAVSYEQYF; cdr3_nt: TGCAGCGTTGTTGAAAGTGCAGCGGTCTCCTACGAGCAGTACTTC
clone_size: NA; d_call: NA; v_call: TRBV5-6; j_call: TRBJ2-2; cdr3_aa: CASSLNTGELFF; cdr3_nt: TGTGCCAGCAGCCTAAACACCGGGGAGCTGTTTTTT